These T cell receptor beta chains were read from a single sample in a study of Graves' ophthalmopathy and Graves' hyperthyroidism. From the multiplex PCR reads, TCRdb called clonotypes with MiXCR, one entry per CDR3 protein. The data contain a few hundred thousand distinct CDR3 sequences, about 18% of them singletons. Sequencing was performed on peripheral blood. Receptor source: an adult woman with stable Graves' hyperthyroidism. Each CDR3 is given with its conserved first and last residue. D genes are given only for firm matches. The size of a clone is reported for some rows only, either as once, few or many, or as a class for expanded clones.

CDR3 protein | CDR3 DNA | D gene | J gene | clone size | V gene
CASSESTDQQETQYF | TGTGCCAGCAGTGAATCGACAGATCAACAAGAGACCCAGTACTTC | - | TRBJ2-5 | many | TRBV25-1
CASSESGRTYGYTF | TGTGCCAGCAGTGAATCGGGCAGGACCTATGGCTACACCTTC | - | TRBJ1-2 | many | TRBV25-1
CASSLAGGSGSVHEQYF | TGTGCCAGCAGTTTAGCGGGGGGTAGCGGGAGTGTCCACGAGCAGTACTTC | TRBD2 | TRBJ2-7 | - | TRBV12-3/TRBV12-4
CASSGREQGLGEETQYF | TGTGCCAGTAGTGGCCGGGAACAGGGGTTGGGTGAAGAGACCCAGTACTTC | TRBD1 | TRBJ2-5 | many | TRBV19
CASSPPGTSGATYEQYF | TGTGCCAGCAGTCCACCCGGGACTAGCGGGGCGACCTACGAGCAGTACTTC | TRBD2 | TRBJ2-7 | many | TRBV6-2/TRBV6-3
CATSDPLGSGDTQYF | TGTGCCACCAGTGATCCACTGGGCTCTGGAGATACGCAGTATTTT | - | TRBJ2-3 | many | TRBV24-1
CASYVRDQPQHF | TGTGCCAGCTACGTACGAGATCAGCCCCAGCATTTT | - | TRBJ1-5 | many | TRBV28
CASSPFGDSYNSPLHF | TGTGCCAGCAGCCCTTTTGGGGACAGCTATAATTCACCCCTCCACTTT | TRBD1 | TRBJ1-6 | few | TRBV7-2
CAWSGGSVGELFF | TGTGCCTGGAGTGGCGGGAGTGTCGGGGAGCTGTTTTTT | TRBD2 | TRBJ2-2 | many | TRBV30
CAWKAGVGGTEAFF | TGTGCCTGGAAGGCGGGGGTAGGAGGCACTGAAGCTTTCTTT | - | TRBJ1-1 | many | TRBV30
CASRGSGQYF | TGTGCCAGCCGGGGCTCGGGACAGTACTTC | - | TRBJ2-7 | many | TRBV6-2/TRBV6-3
CASSDGQDYYEQYF | TGTGCCAGCAGCGATGGACAGGATTACTACGAGCAGTACTTC | TRBD1 | TRBJ2-7 | - | TRBV11-2
CASSFSNSGNTIYF | TGTGCCAGCAGCTTTAGCAACTCTGGAAACACCATATATTTT | - | TRBJ1-3 | few | TRBV7-2
CASSLAGDSTREQYF | TGTGCCAGCAGCCTCGCGGGGGACTCCACCCGCGAGCAGTACTTC | TRBD2 | TRBJ2-7 | many | TRBV7-8
CASSYSLTGANVLTF | TGTGCCAGCAGTTACTCGTTAACTGGGGCCAACGTCCTGACTTTC | - | TRBJ2-6 | many | TRBV6-5
CASSPKGDEQYF | TGTGCCAGCAGTCCAAAGGGGGACGAGCAGTACTTC | - | TRBJ2-7 | many | TRBV12-3/TRBV12-4
CASSRQGARTGELFF | TGTGCCAGCAGTCGACAGGGGGCGAGGACCGGGGAGCTGTTTTTT | TRBD1 | TRBJ2-2 | - | TRBV6-1
CASSPGTGTPHEQYF | TGCGCCAGCAGCCCGGGGACAGGGACCCCCCACGAGCAGTACTTC | TRBD1 | TRBJ2-7 | - | TRBV5-1
CSAPRTGWNSPLHF | TGCAGTGCTCCCCGGACAGGGTGGAATTCACCCCTCCACTTT | TRBD1 | TRBJ1-6 | - | TRBV20-1
CASSFISGFTGELFF | TGTGCCAGCAGTTTTATTTCAGGGTTCACCGGGGAGCTGTTTTTT | - | TRBJ2-2 | many | TRBV12-3/TRBV12-4
CSARPGETQYF | TGCAGTGCTAGGCCCGGGGAGACCCAGTACTTC | - | TRBJ2-5 | many | TRBV20-1
CASSIRQGGEAFF | TGTGCCAGTAGTATACGGCAGGGAGGTGAAGCTTTCTTT | - | TRBJ1-1 | many | TRBV19
CASSLPGLHYEQYF | TGTGCCAGCAGCTTACCAGGGCTGCACTACGAGCAGTACTTC | - | TRBJ2-7 | many | TRBV7-8
CASRGQGLKETQYF | TGTGCCAGCAGGGGACAGGGCCTTAAAGAGACCCAGTACTTC | TRBD1 | TRBJ2-5 | - | TRBV12-3/TRBV12-4
CASLAQHTGELFF | TGTGCCAGCCTAGCGCAACACACCGGGGAGCTGTTTTTT | - | TRBJ2-2 | - | TRBV28
CASRAEGAAYEQYF | TGTGCCAGCAGGGCCGAGGGGGCGGCTTACGAGCAGTACTTC | TRBD1 | TRBJ2-7 | many | TRBV6-1
CAGGGAGTLMNTEAFF | TGTGCCGGCGGAGGGGCAGGGACCCTAATGAACACTGAAGCTTTCTTT | - | TRBJ1-1 | - | TRBV6-1
CASSLRARDRGGNQPQHF | TGTGCCAGCAGTTTAAGAGCCCGGGACAGGGGTGGCAATCAGCCCCAGCATTTT | TRBD1 | TRBJ1-5 | many | TRBV28
CASSLSGTQAFF | TGTGCCAGCAGCTTATCCGGGACCCAAGCTTTCTTT | - | TRBJ1-1 | many | TRBV7-2
CASSLNTDTQYF | TGTGCCAGCAGCTTGAACACAGATACGCAGTATTTT | - | TRBJ2-3 | many | TRBV5-5
CASKEGGRGNTGELFF | TGTGCCAGCAAGGAAGGCGGGAGAGGGAACACCGGGGAGCTGTTTTTT | TRBD2 | TRBJ2-2 | many | TRBV12-3/TRBV12-4
CSARGRRPGRETQYF | TGCAGTGCTAGAGGTCGACGGCCGGGGCGCGAGACCCAGTACTTC | - | TRBJ2-5 | many | TRBV20-1
CATSDPEQGGRQGQYF | TGTGCCACCAGTGACCCGGAACAGGGGGGACGACAGGGGCAGTACTTC | TRBD1 | TRBJ2-7 | many | TRBV24-1
CSARDRGGDIQYF | TGCAGTGCTAGAGACAGGGGGGGGGACATTCAGTACTTC | - | TRBJ2-4 | many | TRBV20-1
CASSLSSGSLETQYF | TGTGCCAGCAGTTTGAGTAGCGGGAGTCTAGAGACCCAGTACTTC | TRBD2 | TRBJ2-5 | once | TRBV12-3/TRBV12-4
CASRDRYYEQYF | TGTGCCAGCAGAGACAGGTACTACGAGCAGTACTTC | - | TRBJ2-7 | many | TRBV2
CASSLRGPLEGTLHF | TGTGCCAGCAGTTTACGCGGGCCCCTTGAAGGCACCCTCCACTTT | - | TRBJ1-6 | many | TRBV12-3/TRBV12-4
CAISELGQWETQYF | TGTGCCATCAGTGAGTTGGGACAGTGGGAGACCCAGTACTTC | TRBD1 | TRBJ2-5 | - | TRBV10-3
CASAGLVPGELFF | TGTGCCAGCGCGGGACTTGTTCCCGGGGAGCTGTTTTTT | - | TRBJ2-2 | many | TRBV28
CASRRLGGYQPQHF | TGTGCCAGCCGGCGCCTGGGGGGATATCAGCCCCAGCATTTT | - | TRBJ1-5 | many | TRBV19
CASSTLLLTGGTEQYF | TGTGCCAGTAGTACGTTACTATTAACGGGAGGAACCGAGCAGTACTTC | TRBD2 | TRBJ2-7 | few | TRBV19
CASSSAGGFYEQYF | TGTGCCAGCAGTTCAGCGGGAGGCTTCTACGAGCAGTACTTC | TRBD2 | TRBJ2-7 | many | TRBV6-2/TRBV6-3
CASSGTVGHGELFF | TGTGCCAGCAGTGGGACAGTAGGTCACGGGGAGCTGTTTTTT | TRBD1 | TRBJ2-2 | - | TRBV12-3/TRBV12-4
CASTTMGGNGYTF | TGTGCCAGTACCACAATGGGGGGAAATGGCTACACCTTC | - | TRBJ1-2 | many | TRBV19
CASSLDRAYRAQHF | TGTGCCAGCAGCTTAGATAGGGCATACCGGGCCCAGCATTTT | - | TRBJ1-5 | - | TRBV7-2
CSTGIREETQYF | TGTTCAACGGGGATAAGGGAGGAGACCCAGTACTTC | - | TRBJ2-5 | many | TRBV12-3/TRBV12-4
CSASGAEQYF | TGCAGTGCTAGTGGGGCGGAACAGTACTTC | - | TRBJ2-7 | many | TRBV20-1
CSARFSKNIQYF | TGCAGTGCTAGGTTTAGCAAAAACATTCAGTACTTC | - | TRBJ2-4 | many | TRBV20-1
CAIRAGEGGETQYF | TGTGCCATCAGAGCGGGAGAAGGAGGGGAGACCCAGTACTTC | TRBD2 | TRBJ2-5 | many | TRBV10-3
CASSYTTEYEQYF | TGTGCCAGCAGTTATACGACTGAGTACGAGCAGTACTTC | - | TRBJ2-7 | - | TRBV6-5
CASSRGTGLDSYEQYF | TGTGCCAGCAGCCGGGGGACTGGACTGGACTCCTACGAGCAGTACTTC | - | TRBJ2-7 | - | TRBV2
CASSPQPSEEQYF | TGTGCCAGCTCACCACAGCCGAGTGAGGAGCAGTACTTC | - | TRBJ2-7 | - | TRBV18
CASSVRVLNTEAFF | TGTGCCAGCAGTGTTCGGGTTCTCAACACTGAAGCTTTCTTT | - | TRBJ1-1 | many | TRBV2
CASSSRTGPNQPQHF | TGTGCCAGCAGCTCCCGGACAGGCCCCAATCAGCCCCAGCATTTT | TRBD1 | TRBJ1-5 | - | TRBV7-8